The next 29 T cell receptor beta chains were all read from a single sample in a study of control samples from healthy donors and cancer patients. TCRdb's copy holds only in-frame clones and misses some; the assay was immunoSEQ multiplex PCR. The sample has 90,000 to 100,000 clones; 75% to 85% are singletons. The specimen sequenced was blood. The receptor source for this set is a young woman in good health.

V gene TRBV5-1 combines with J gene TRBJ1-1, with D perhaps matching TRBD1 (6 bases). V was trimmed by 0 bases and J by 0 bases, leaving 15 bases between them. The CDR3 runs to 17 residues. Germline V gene data show CDR1 as SGHRS and CDR2 as YFSETQ. CDR3 region: CASSLGGAPTMNTEAFF. Written as DNA, the CDR3 is TGCGCCAGCAGCTTGGGGGGGGCGCCCACCATGAACACTGAAGCTTTCTTT.

The chain uses TRBV30 and TRBJ2-5, with 7 positions matching TRBD1. With 6 bases clipped from V and 0 bases from J, the junction kept 7 bases outside the gene matches. The CDR3 spans 14 residues. CDR1 is GTSNPN and CDR2 is SVGIG in the germline V gene (reference sequence). CDR3: CACTSDRDQETQYF. The CDR3 DNA reads TGTGCCTGTACCTCCGACAGGGACCAAGAGACCCAGTACTTC.

V usage is TRBV21-1 and J usage is TRBJ1-3. TRBV21-1 is reported as a pseudogene. The CDR3 totals 17 residues. CDR3: CASSSSGRGVAGNTIYF. The DNA of the CDR3 is TGTGCCAGCAGCTCATCGGGGAGGGGGGTGGCCGGAAACACCATATATTTT.

The chain combines TRBV10-1 with TRBJ2-2; D is possibly TRBD1 (5 bases). Germline V gene sequence: CDR1 WNHNN, CDR2 SYGVQD (reference sequence). The CDR3 is 14 amino acids. The V gene lost 2 bases and the J gene lost 6 bases, with 10 bases spanning the gap. The CDR3 loop reads CASSEQGFSGELFF. As DNA, the CDR3 is TGCGCCAGCAGTGAGCAGGGTTTTTCCGGGGAGCTGTTTTTT.

The V and J genes are TRBV12-5 and TRBJ2-5; 7 nucleotides agree with TRBD1. Germline CDR1 reads LGHNT; CDR2 reads FRNRAP. The CDR3 totals 16 residues. V trimming: 1 base; J trimming: 1 base; junction bases outside the gene matches: 6. CDR3 protein: CASGLETGSIQETQYF. CDR3 in DNA: TGTGCTAGTGGTTTGGAGACAGGGTCCATCCAAGAGACCCAGTACTTC.

This clone occurred once. V is TRBV10-1 and J is TRBJ1-2; 9 bases match TRBD1. Germline V lookup: CDR1 WNHNN, CDR2 SYGVQD (reference sequence). Unmatched junction bases numbered 15, after V lost 11 bases and J lost 5 bases. The CDR3 totals 15 residues. For the CDR3, the DNA is TGCGCCGCAACTAGACCCCGGGACAGGGTTTATGGCTACACCTTC. This sequence encodes CAATRPRDRVYGYTF.

This clone is classed as medium-sized (0.01 to 0.1%). The CDR3 sequence is CASRAGSGYGYTF. CDR3 DNA sequence: TGTGCCAGCAGAGCAGGGTCTGGGTATGGCTACACCTTC. The rearrangement uses TRBV27 and TRBJ1-2; tentatively, D is TRBD1 (5 bases). The CDR3 is 13 amino acids. Germline-derived CDR1 and CDR2 are MNHEY and SMNVEV (reference sequence). Between the trimmed V and J ends, which lost 6 bases and 5 bases, there was a span of 13 bases.

The chain has TRBV11-2 and TRBJ1-6; D remains ambiguous. From germline, CDR1 is SGHAT and CDR2 FQNNGV. The length of the CDR3 is 14 residues. The V end lost 6 bases, the J end lost 2 bases, and 8 bases lay between the germline ends. The CDR3 region has the DNA TGTGCCAGCAGGCAGGCCCCCTATAATTCACCCCTCCACTTT. Its protein is CASRQAPYNSPLHF.

CDR3 sequence: CASSVVGDSYYGYTF. The CDR3, as DNA: TGTGCCAGCAGCGTAGTGGGGGACAGTTACTATGGCTACACCTTC. This sequence joins TRBV9 and TRBJ1-2; TRBD1 matches 7 bases. V dropped 0 bases and J dropped 3; count of bases not matched to a gene: 5. In germline, CDR1 is SGDLS, CDR2 YYNGEE. This CDR3 has 15 amino acids.

This chain links TRBV2 with TRBJ1-5; maybe TRBD1 (5 bases). V lost 7 bases to trimming and J lost 4 bases, with 20 bases between them. The CDR3 is made up of 16 amino acids. CDR1 is SNHLY and CDR2 is FYNNEI in the germline V gene. CDR3 in DNA: TGTGCCAGCATTCGGACCTTCGGGGGGAAAAATCAGCCCCAGCATTTT. It encodes CASIRTFGGKNQPQHF.

The sample holds one count of this clone. The chain is built from TRBV5-1 and TRBJ1-2, with D hard to call. There are 11 residues in the CDR3. Germline lookup yields CDR1 SGHRS and CDR2 YFSETQ. Trimming removed 9 bases at V and 8 bases at J, with 14 bases between. CDR3 residues: CATSTGQGYTF. DNA of the CDR3: TGCGCCACCTCGACCGGGCAGGGCTACACCTTC.

This clone was detected only a few times. This sequence joins TRBV19 and TRBJ2-2, with 7 bases identical to TRBD1. The ends lost 6 bases at V and 3 bases at J; junction bases unmatched: 7. This CDR3 region has 15 residues. Germline V gives CDR1 LNHDA, CDR2 SQIVND (reference sequence). The CDR3 protein is CASRVQGQDTGELFF. In nucleotides, the CDR3 is TGTGCCAGTAGGGTACAGGGGCAAGACACCGGGGAGCTGTTTTTT.

This clone was observed once. V gene TRBV11-2 combines with J gene TRBJ2-3; possibly TRBD1 for D (7 bases). Deletions cut 0 bases from V and 7 bases from J, with 14 bases between. Looked up from germline, CDR1 is SGHAT and CDR2 is FQNNGV. There are 15 residues in the CDR3. The CDR3 loop is CASSLDGPGGYTQYF. DNA for the CDR3: TGTGCCAGCAGCTTAGATGGGCCAGGGGGGTATACGCAGTATTTT. The full variable domain, its missing parts supplied by reference TRBV11-2 and TRBJ2-3, is EAGVAQSPRYKIIEKRQSVAFWCNPISGHATLYWYQQILGQGPKLLIQFQNNGVVDDSQLPKDRFSAERLKGVDSTLKIQPAKLEDSAVYLCASSLDGPGGYTQYFGPGTRLTVL.

This clone was observed a handful of times. For the CDR3, the DNA is TGTGCCAGCAGCACGGAGGGCAGGGCTCACAATGAGCAGTTCTTC. Its translation is CASSTEGRAHNEQFF. V gene TRBV9 combines with J gene TRBJ2-1; a weak D match, TRBD2 (6 bases). The CDR3 consists of 15 residues. Germline assignment: CDR1 SGDLS and CDR2 YYNGEE. The V end lost 4 bases, the J end lost 5 bases, and 16 bases lay between the germline ends.

V usage is TRBV29-1 and J usage is TRBJ1-4; D call uncertain. V gave up 8 bases and J gave up 8 bases, with 18 bases separating them. Germline V CDR1 and CDR2: SQVTM, ANQGSEA. The CDR3 runs to 13 residues. The chain's CDR3 is CSPPSEVREKLFF. The CDR3 DNA sequence: TGCAGCCCCCCGAGTGAGGTTCGCGAAAAACTGTTTTTT.

The chain is built from TRBV6-5 and TRBJ2-6; D ambiguous. The CDR3 extends over 13 amino acids. Germline V gene data show CDR1 as MNHEY and CDR2 as SVGAGI. Trimming shortened V by 6 bases and J by 0 bases, and 3 bases separated the two germline ends. CDR3 nucleotides: TGTGCCAGCAGACCCTCTGGGGCCAACGTCCTGACTTTC. Translated, it gives CASRPSGANVLTF.

In nucleotides, the CDR3 is TGTGCCAGCAGCCTCAGGGGGGACATCTTTTCGGGAGAGACCCAGTACTTC. Translation: CASSLRGDIFSGETQYF. This chain joins TRBV7-9 and TRBJ2-5; tentative D call: TRBD1 (7 bases). In germline, CDR1 is SEHNR, CDR2 FQNEAQ (reference sequence). Trimming took 5 bases from V and 4 from J, leaving 23 bases between them. This CDR3 has 17 residues.

The chain combines TRBV6-6 with TRBJ1-5; D gene unclear. With 0 bases removed from V and 0 bases from J, the gap between germline ends came to 9 bases. CDR3 length: 16 amino acids. Germline V gene sequence: CDR1 MNHNY, CDR2 SVGAGI (reference sequence). CDR3 amino acids: CASSYSLQISNQPQHF. DNA of the CDR3: TGTGCCAGCAGTTACTCTTTACAAATTAGCAATCAGCCCCAGCATTTT.

V is TRBV5-4 and J is TRBJ1-2; TRBD1 is a possible D gene (5 bases). The CDR3 totals 14 residues. Germline values: CDR1 SGHNT, CDR2 YYREEE (reference sequence). Trimming stripped 4 bases from V and 4 bases from J, with 14 bases between. CDR3 residues: CASSPRDLSYGYTF. CDR3 nucleotide sequence: TGTGCCAGCAGCCCCCGGGACCTAAGCTATGGCTACACCTTC.

In this sample, this clone turned up once. The V gene is TRBV5-6, the J gene TRBJ1-3; a weak D match, TRBD1 (5 bases). Per the germline V gene, CDR1 is SGHDT and CDR2 is YYEEEE. V was trimmed by 0 bases and J by 3 bases, leaving 10 bases between them. The CDR3 sequence is 15 residues long. The CDR3 spells CASSLAGVGGNTIYF. CDR3 DNA: TGTGCCAGCAGCTTGGCGGGGGTCGGTGGAAACACCATATATTTT.

This sequence joins TRBV19 and TRBJ2-7; 8 positions match TRBD1. The CDR3 runs to 12 residues. CDR1 and CDR2 (germline): LNHDA, SQIVND (reference sequence). The trim removed 3 bases at V and 6 bases at J, leaving 1 base unmatched. CDR3 DNA sequence: TGTGCCAGTAGTATTACAGGGGGCGAGCAGTACTTC. Translated, it gives CASSITGGEQYF.

This clone appeared a few times. The chain employs TRBV6-2 or TRBV6-3 and TRBJ1-5; no firm D call. Germline V CDR1 and CDR2: MNHEY, SVGEGT. The V and J ends lost 6 bases and 1 base respectively, with 16 bases between them. The CDR3 runs to 16 residues. The CDR3 loop reads CASSPIGGRSNQPQHF. As DNA, the CDR3 is TGTGCCAGCAGCCCTATAGGAGGTAGGAGCAATCAGCCCCAGCATTTT.

The chain joins TRBV19 to TRBJ1-5; 8 positions agree with TRBD1. The length of the CDR3 is 16 residues. Germline values: CDR1 LNHDA, CDR2 SQIVND (reference sequence). V lost 4 bases to trimming and J lost 6 bases; unmatched junction nucleotides: 11. The CDR3, as DNA: TGTGCCAGTAGTACAGACCAAGGACAGGGTGGTCAGCCCCAGCATTTT. Its translation is CASSTDQGQGGQPQHF.

V is TRBV7-2 and J is TRBJ2-4; the D is unclear. Trimming stripped 4 bases from V and 1 base from J, with 14 bases between. The germline V gene has CDR1 SGHTA and CDR2 FQGNSA. The CDR3 totals 16 residues. CDR3 loop: CASSWSHREAKNIQYF. The CDR3 nucleotides are TGTGCCAGCAGCTGGTCGCACAGAGAGGCCAAAAACATTCAGTACTTC.

The CDR3 loop is CASSVSMGPEAFF. DNA of the CDR3: TGTGCCAGCAGCGTATCAATGGGGCCTGAAGCTTTCTTT. This chain connects TRBV9 to TRBJ1-1; possibly TRBD1 for D (5 bases). Between the trimmed V and J ends, which lost 1 base and 6 bases, there was a span of 10 bases. The germline gives CDR1 SGDLS, CDR2 YYNGEE. This CDR3 contains 13 residues.

The chain employs TRBV29-1 and TRBJ1-1, with D possibly being TRBD1 (5 bases). The CDR3 spans 12 residues. Germline V gives CDR1 SQVTM, CDR2 ANQGSEA. Trimming pared 7 bases from V and 4 bases from J, leaving 13 bases between. The CDR3 region is CSAALGGTEAFF. The CDR3 bases are TGCAGCGCCGCGTTGGGGGGCACTGAAGCTTTCTTT.

This clone is deemed medium-sized. The chain links TRBV12-3 or TRBV12-4 to TRBJ1-1; D call uncertain. Trimming shortened V by 6 bases and J by 1 base, and 9 bases separated the two germline ends. This CDR3 comprises 13 residues. The CDR3: CASSQTPNTEAFF. CDR3 nucleotide sequence: TGTGCCAGCAGCCAGACACCGAACACTGAAGCTTTCTTT.

The chain couples TRBV5-4 to TRBJ2-7, with 7 positions matching TRBD1. The CDR3 sequence is 16 residues long. The germline CDR1 and CDR2 sequences are SGHNT and YYREEE (reference sequence). J lost 5 bases, V lost 4 bases, and 15 bases had no gene match. CDR3 DNA: TGTGCCAGCAGCACTGTGCCTTACAGGGGCAAGGACGAGCAGTACTTC. Translation: CASSTVPYRGKDEQYF.

This clone was seen only a few times. The gene calls are TRBV2 and TRBJ2-2; no clear D gene. Deletions cut 1 base from V and 5 bases from J, with 8 bases between. Germline V gives CDR1 SNHLY, CDR2 FYNNEI. The CDR3 contains 14 residues. This CDR3 is CASSEEDGTGELFF. Here the CDR3 DNA reads TGTGCCAGCAGTGAAGAAGACGGGACCGGGGAGCTGTTTTTT.